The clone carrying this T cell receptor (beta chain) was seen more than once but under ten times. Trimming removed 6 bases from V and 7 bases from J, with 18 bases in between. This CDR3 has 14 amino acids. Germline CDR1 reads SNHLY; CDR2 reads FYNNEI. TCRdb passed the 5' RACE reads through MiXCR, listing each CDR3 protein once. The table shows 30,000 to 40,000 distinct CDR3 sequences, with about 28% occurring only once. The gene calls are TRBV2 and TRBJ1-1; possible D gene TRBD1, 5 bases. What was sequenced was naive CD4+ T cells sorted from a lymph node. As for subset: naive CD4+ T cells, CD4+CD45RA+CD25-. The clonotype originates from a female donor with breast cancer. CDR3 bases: TGTGCCAGCAGCGAAATCAACTGGGACGGTGAAGCTTTCTTT. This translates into CASSEINWDGEAFF.